In this sample, the clone carrying this T cell receptor (beta chain) turned up many times. Every sampled donor was Caucasian and healthy. This sample is part of a study of identical twins. Template switching, a step in the protocol, added a universal primer site, and cDNA carried unique molecular identifiers. TCRdb re-analysed the 5' RACE reads in MiXCR, keeping a single row per CDR3 protein. The sample holds 550,000 to 800,000 distinct CDR3 sequences, just over 7% seen once. Germline-derived CDR1 and CDR2 are MNHEY and SVGAGI. Trimming cost V 0 bases and J 6 bases, with 17 bases left between them. This CDR3 contains 16 residues. The sample also formed part of further work on yellow fever vaccine responses in identical twins. That source reports: Reportedly, twins showed a vaccine T cell response that looked partly convergent and partly personalized.

V is TRBV6-5 and J is TRBJ1-1; D gene uncertain. The TCR comes from a woman in her late teens or twenties in good health. What was sequenced was PBMCs. CDR3: CASSYSGLSADPEAFF. The CDR3 nucleotides read TGTGCCAGCAGTTACTCCGGGCTCTCGGCAGACCCTGAAGCTTTCTTT.